This TCR beta chain was captured by sequencing in a study of shared clonotypes between healthy human individuals. Across the study: A couple of female and a few male donors aged 18 to 49 were enrolled. Points from the study as a whole: The study sampled only blood, and tissue repertoires likely differ. Clonotype sharing among donors was expected to depend on sequencing depth.

The study drew its donors from healthy HIV-negative adults without recent acute infections or vaccinations. The repertoire was sequenced with immunoSEQ multiplex PCR; TCRdb's copy has only in-frame clones and lacks some. The sample holds some 2,500,000 clones, roughly 90% seen once. Looked up from germline, CDR1 is MNHNS and CDR2 is SASEGT. V shed 7 bases, J shed 4 bases, and the junction held 8 bases outside the gene matches. This CDR3 is 15 amino acids long. About this clone itself: The antigen remains unidentified.

The specimen was naive CD4+ T cells from PBMCs. Stated subset: CD45RA+ positively selected. This chain connects TRBV6-1 to TRBJ1-3; 9 positions agree with TRBD1. The sequence came from a young man in good health. Some clones in this sample may be carry-over from other donors' samples. DNA for the CDR3: TGTGCCAGCACCCGGGACAGGGCTTCGGGAAACACCATATATTTT. Translated, it gives CASTRDRASGNTIYF.